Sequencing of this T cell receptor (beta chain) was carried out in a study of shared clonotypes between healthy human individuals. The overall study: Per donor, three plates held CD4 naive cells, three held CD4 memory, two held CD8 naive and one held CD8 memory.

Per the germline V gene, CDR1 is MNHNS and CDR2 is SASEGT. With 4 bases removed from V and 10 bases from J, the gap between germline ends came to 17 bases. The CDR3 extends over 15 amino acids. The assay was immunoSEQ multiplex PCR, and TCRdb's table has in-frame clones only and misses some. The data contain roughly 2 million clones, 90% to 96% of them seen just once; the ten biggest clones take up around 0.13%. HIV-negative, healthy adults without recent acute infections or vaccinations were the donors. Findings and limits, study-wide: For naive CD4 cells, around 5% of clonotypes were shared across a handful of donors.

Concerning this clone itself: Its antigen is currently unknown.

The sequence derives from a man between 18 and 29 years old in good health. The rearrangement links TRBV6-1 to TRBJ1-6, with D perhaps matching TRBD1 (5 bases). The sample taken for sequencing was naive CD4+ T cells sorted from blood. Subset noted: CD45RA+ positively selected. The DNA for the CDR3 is TGTGCCAGCAGTGCCAGCGGGCAGGGCGACTCACCCCTCCACTTT. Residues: CASSASGQGDSPLHF.